This passage covers 5 T cell receptor beta chains from one sample sequenced in a study of blood T cell repertoires in COVID-19. The table came from immunoSEQ multiplex PCR; TCRdb's copy has only in-frame clones and leaves some out. The sample has over 70,000 clones, 75% to 80% seen once. Sequences were obtained from peripheral blood. The receptors here all came from an older man with COVID-19, enrolled during active disease.

This clone has only one observation. The rearrangement links TRBV28 to TRBJ2-3; 10 bases fit TRBD2. Trimming took 6 bases from V and 8 from J; bases not matched to a gene: 14. This CDR3 comprises 16 residues. Germline V lookup: CDR1 MDHEN, CDR2 SYDVKM. CDR3 residues: CASSLPEAGGPGTQYF. CDR3 DNA sequence: TGTGCCAGCAGCTTACCAGAAGCGGGAGGGCCGGGTACGCAGTATTTT.

In its sample, this clone was seen many times. The genes are TRBV4-1 and TRBJ2-7; 9 bases are shared with TRBD1. This CDR3 is 16 amino acids long. Germline V lookup: CDR1 MGHRA, CDR2 YSYEKL. V was clipped by 3 bases and J by 7 bases; unmatched bases: 13. The CDR3 sequence: CASSHQLRTGDGEQYF. The DNA of the CDR3 is TGCGCCAGCAGCCACCAGTTAAGGACAGGGGATGGAGAGCAGTACTTC.

The V gene is TRBV5-5, the J gene TRBJ1-6; possibly TRBD1 for D (6 bases). Germline-derived CDR1 and CDR2 are SGHKS and YYEKEE (reference sequence). The CDR3 consists of 15 residues. V lost 3 bases, J lost 6 bases, and 13 bases lay in between. Written as DNA, the CDR3 is TGTGCCAGCAGCTCCCCTACAGGGACTAATTCACCCCTCCACTTT. Translation gives CASSSPTGTNSPLHF.

The chain has TRBV28 and TRBJ1-2; 9 bases are a match to TRBD1. CDR3 length equals 13 residues. Germline values: CDR1 MDHEN, CDR2 SYDVKM. Unmatched junction bases numbered 7, after V lost 6 bases and J lost 8 bases. DNA of the CDR3: TGTGCCAGCAGGACAGGGGGGAAAGGGGGCTACACCTTC. It codes for CASRTGGKGGYTF.

This chain connects TRBV19 to TRBJ2-5; TRBD2 agrees at 10 bases. With 7 bases clipped from V and 3 bases from J, the junction kept 5 bases outside the gene matches. The CDR3 consists of 14 residues. Germline V lookup: CDR1 LNHDA, CDR2 SQIVND (reference sequence). As DNA, the CDR3 is TGTGCCAGTATGAGCGGGGGGGCAAAAGAGACCCAGTACTTC. Encoded protein: CASMSGGAKETQYF.